This record concerns one T cell receptor (beta chain) sequence. During active infection, Seattle patients enrolled and were then monitored through disease. This sample is part of a study of blood T cell repertoires in COVID-19. The V end was cut by 6 bases, the J end by 7 bases, with 15 bases between. Germline lookup yields CDR1 SNHLY and CDR2 FYNNEI. This CDR3 has 13 residues. Under the authors' procedure: Reference gene primer amplification gave estimated nucleated cell counts. TCRdb's copy holds only in-frame clones and misses some; the assay was immunoSEQ multiplex PCR. Clone size and the V and J calls come from that table; the DNA yielded D and trimming. The sample holds fewer than 300,000 clones, approximately 91% seen once.

Sequenced: peripheral blood. The rearrangement uses TRBV2 and TRBJ1-1, with D maybe TRBD1 (5 bases). The clonotype originates from a woman aged 30 to 39 with COVID-19, enrolled during active disease. The CDR3 is CASRATETGEAFF. The CDR3 nucleotides are TGTGCCAGCAGGGCGACAGAGACCGGTGAAGCTTTCTTT.